The 18 T cell receptor beta chains given below trace back to one sample, sequenced in a study of blood T cell repertoires in COVID-19. Profiled with immunoSEQ multiplex PCR; TCRdb holds only in-frame clones, not every one. The sample shows about 94,000 clones, roughly 80% of them seen only once. The sequenced sample consisted of peripheral blood. The receptors derive from a human donor in a cohort sampled during active COVID-19.

The V gene is TRBV2, the J gene TRBJ2-5; TRBD2 might be the D (5 bases). The V end lost 6 bases, the J end lost 5 bases, and 13 bases lay between the germline ends. Germline V gene sequence: CDR1 SNHLY, CDR2 FYNNEI. This CDR3 has 13 amino acids. The CDR3, as DNA: TGTGCCAGCAGCCTGAGGGTCGGTGAGACCCAGTACTTC. Translating gives CASSLRVGETQYF.

The rearrangement joins TRBV30 to TRBJ1-6; tentatively, D is TRBD1 (6 bases). V was cut by 5 bases and J by 5 bases, with 13 bases left in between. The CDR3 has 14 amino acids. Germline V gives CDR1 GTSNPN, CDR2 SVGIG (reference sequence). This chain's CDR3 is CAWGWTANNSPLHF. The CDR3 region has the DNA TGTGCCTGGGGATGGACAGCCAATAATTCACCCCTCCACTTT.

The J gene is TRBJ2-7, the V gene TRBV7-6, with 11 positions matching TRBD2. CDR1 SGHVS and CDR2 FNYEAQ come from the germline V gene. The CDR3 consists of 14 residues. V lost 2 bases, J lost 6 bases, and 3 bases stayed unmatched. The CDR3 DNA sequence: TGTGCCAGCAGCTTAACTAGCGGGAGTAGCGAGCAGTACTTC. It specifies CASSLTSGSSEQYF.

As concerns this clone: The same CDR3 is also encoded by other DNA sequences in this sample. The chain is built from TRBV27 and TRBJ1-2; D unresolved. V lost 3 bases and J lost 4, with 6 bases in between. The CDR3 consists of 12 residues. CDR1 is MNHEY and CDR2 is SMNVEV in the germline V gene (reference sequence). CDR3 amino acids: CASSFSGYGYTF. Here the CDR3 DNA reads TGTGCCAGCAGTTTCAGCGGCTATGGCTACACCTTC.

This sequence joins TRBV7-3 and TRBJ2-5, with 8 bases that match TRBD2. Germline assignment: CDR1 SGHTA and CDR2 FQGTGA. With 1 base clipped from V and 5 bases from J, the junction kept 6 bases outside the gene matches. The length of the CDR3 is 15 residues. In DNA form, the CDR3 reads TGTGCCAGCAGCTTAATGGCGGGGGGTAGGGAGACCCAGTACTTC. It translates to CASSLMAGGRETQYF.

The rearrangement uses TRBV9 and TRBJ1-5; TRBD1 agrees at 9 bases. The CDR3 length is 15 residues. Germline V gene data show CDR1 as SGDLS and CDR2 as YYNGEE. V was clipped by 3 bases and J by 7 bases; unmatched bases: 8. CDR3 protein: CASSASGQGNQPQHF. As DNA, the CDR3 is TGTGCCAGCAGCGCCAGCGGACAGGGGAACCAGCCCCAGCATTTT. Complete variable domain (other parts from reference TRBV9 and TRBJ1-5): DSGVTQTPKHLITATGQRVTLRCSPRSGDLSVYWYQQSLDQGLQFLIQYYNGEERAKGNILERFSAQQFPDLHSELNLSSLELGDSALYFCASSASGQGNQPQHFGDGTRLSIL.

This chain joins TRBV9 and TRBJ2-5, with D possibly matching TRBD1 (5 bases). Trimming removed 4 bases from V and 4 bases from J, with 17 bases in between. CDR3 size: 15 residues. Germline loops: CDR1 SGDLS, CDR2 YYNGEE. CDR3 bases: TGTGCCAGCAGCTTTTCCCCAGGGTACGGAGAGACCCAGTACTTC. Translation: CASSFSPGYGETQYF.

J is TRBJ2-7 and V is TRBV28, with TRBD2 matching over 9 bases. From germline, CDR1 is MDHEN and CDR2 SYDVKM. V was clipped by 3 bases and J by 6 bases; unmatched bases: 9. The CDR3 loop spans 15 amino acids. CDR3 sequence (DNA): TGTGCCAGCAGTTTGTTGCGGGAGGGCCCCGGCGAGCAGTACTTC. This sequence encodes CASSLLREGPGEQYF.

This clone was recorded once. The chain is built from TRBV18 and TRBJ1-1; 7 bases match TRBD1. V lost 5 bases to trimming and J lost 3 bases; unmatched junction nucleotides: 3. Per germline, CDR1 KGHSH and CDR2 LQKENI. The CDR3 covers 13 residues. The CDR3 nucleotides are TGTGCCAGCTCAGGGCAGGGGGACACTGAAGCTTTCTTT. Its protein product is CASSGQGDTEAFF.

The chain joins TRBV5-1 to TRBJ1-3; a possible D gene is TRBD1 (6 bases). In germline, CDR1 is SGHRS, CDR2 YFSETQ. V dropped 3 bases and J dropped 1 base, with 14 bases sitting between them. This CDR3 is 16 amino acids long. This chain's CDR3 is CASSYADRESGNTIYF. Written as DNA, the CDR3 is TGCGCCAGCAGCTACGCGGACAGAGAATCTGGAAACACCATATATTTT.

CDR3 nucleotide sequence: TGCGCCAGCAGCTGGACAGTAAACACTGAAGCTTTCTTT. Encoded protein: CASSWTVNTEAFF. This sequence joins TRBV5-1 and TRBJ1-1; D perhaps matches TRBD1 (6 bases). V was shortened by 3 bases and J by 2 bases, with 8 bases between the two germline ends. Germline CDR1 and CDR2: SGHRS and YFSETQ. The CDR3 length is 13 residues.

The chain recombines TRBV19 with TRBJ1-2, with a weak D call TRBD1 (5 bases). This CDR3 has 15 amino acids. The V gene's germline CDR1 is LNHDA and CDR2 SQIVND (reference sequence). Trimming stripped 4 bases from V and 1 base from J, with 13 bases between. CDR3 nucleotide sequence: TGTGCCAGTAGTACCAGCGGGGGGTTTAACTATGGCTACACCTTC. Protein product: CASSTSGGFNYGYTF.

The V call is TRBV11-2, the J call TRBJ2-2; a possible D gene is TRBD2 (6 bases). The length of the CDR3 is 16 residues. Looked up from germline, CDR1 is SGHAT and CDR2 is FQNNGV. V dropped 0 bases and J dropped 8 bases, with 16 bases sitting between them. The CDR3, as DNA: TGTGCCAGCAGCTTAGAAGGGACTTGGGACGGAGGGGAGCTGTTTTTT. This translates into CASSLEGTWDGGELFF.

The V call is TRBV18, the J call TRBJ1-5; 7 nucleotides line up with TRBD1. V dropped 3 bases and J dropped 3; count of bases not matched to a gene: 2. The CDR3 totals 14 residues. From germline, CDR1 is KGHSH and CDR2 LQKENI. The CDR3 region has the DNA TGTGCCAGCTCACCCGGGACAGACAATCAGCCCCAGCATTTT. Protein: CASSPGTDNQPQHF. The full variable domain, completed using reference TRBV18 and TRBJ1-5, is NAGVMQNPRHLVRRRGQEARLRCSPMKGHSHVYWYRQLPEEGLKFMVYLQKENIIDESGMPKERFSAEFPKEGPSILRIQQVVRGDSAAYFCASSPGTDNQPQHFGDGTRLSIL.

The chain has TRBV5-1 and TRBJ1-1; D might be TRBD1 (5 bases). This CDR3 has 14 amino acids. The V end was cut by 0 bases, the J end by 4 bases, with 10 bases between. From germline, CDR1 is SGHRS and CDR2 YFSETQ. The CDR3 spells CASSLANGGTEAFF. The CDR3 bases are TGCGCCAGCAGCTTGGCCAACGGGGGCACTGAAGCTTTCTTT.

This rearrangement joins TRBV24-1 to TRBJ2-3; 7 bases map to TRBD2. The V gene end was trimmed by 5 bases and the J gene end by 3 bases; junction bases not matched to a gene: 1. There are 13 residues in the CDR3. Germline assignment: CDR1 KGHDR and CDR2 SFDVKD. This CDR3 is CATSGEGTDTQYF. The CDR3 bases are TGTGCCACCAGTGGGGAGGGGACAGATACGCAGTATTTT.

Notes on this clone: Within the sample, other DNA sequences also encode this same CDR3. Here the CDR3 reads CASSPSGNTIYF. The CDR3 DNA follows: TGTGCCAGCAGCCCTTCGGGGAACACCATATATTTT. The chain carries TRBV14 and TRBJ1-3; no reliable D call. CDR1 and CDR2 from the germline V gene are SGHDN and FVKESK. With 4 bases removed from V and 7 bases from J, the gap between germline ends came to 8 bases. The CDR3 contains 12 residues.

In DNA, the CDR3 is TGTGCCAGTAGTATCAGCGTGGTTCGCTCGAAAAACATTCAGTACTTC. Amino acids: CASSISVVRSKNIQYF. The chain recombines TRBV19 with TRBJ2-4; the D is unclear. V was shortened by 3 bases and J by 4 bases, with 16 bases between the two germline ends. This CDR3 comprises 16 residues. Germline lookup yields CDR1 LNHDA and CDR2 SQIVND (reference sequence).